Below are 4 T cell receptor beta chains sequenced from a single sample in a study of cytomegalovirus exposure and HLA in healthy donors. The repertoire was sequenced with immunoSEQ multiplex PCR; TCRdb's copy has only in-frame clones and lacks some. The sample consists of approximately 200,000 clones, roughly 82% of them appearing once. The sample comprised PBMCs. Receptors originate from a woman aged 30 to 39 in good health and CMV-seropositive.

The chain combines TRBV18 with TRBJ2-7, with 10 bases lining up with TRBD1. J gave up 0 bases and V 2 bases, and 7 bases lay outside the gene matches. Germline assignment: CDR1 KGHSH and CDR2 LQKENI. The CDR3 is made up of 17 amino acids. CDR3 bases: TGTGCCAGCTCACCAAGATGGGGGACAGGGGACTCCTACGAGCAGTACTTC. Protein: CASSPRWGTGDSYEQYF.

V and J are TRBV4-1 and TRBJ1-2, with 7 bases fitting TRBD1. CDR3 length: 14 residues. Per the germline V gene, CDR1 is MGHRA and CDR2 is YSYEKL. The V gene end was trimmed by 1 base and the J gene end by 10 bases; junction bases not matched to a gene: 9. CDR3 DNA sequence: TGCGCCAGCAGCCAAGTAATTAGGGACAGCTCCTACACCTTC. Its translation: CASSQVIRDSSYTF.

This rearrangement joins TRBV29-1 to TRBJ2-3; 10 bases line up with TRBD2. CDR3 length: 15 residues. The J segment lost 2 bases and the V segment lost 8 bases, leaving 10 bases of the junction unmatched. Germline values: CDR1 SQVTM, CDR2 ANQGSEA. CDR3 nucleotide sequence: TGCAGCATGCTCTTAGCGGGAGGAGTCACAGATACGCAGTATTTT. Translation: CSMLLAGGVTDTQYF.

This clone showed up just once. The chain's CDR3 is CSAIGVDEQFF. In nucleotides, the CDR3 is TGCAGTGCTATCGGGGTCGATGAGCAGTTCTTC. This sequence joins TRBV20-1 and TRBJ2-1; tentative D call: TRBD2 (5 bases). CDR1 and CDR2 (germline): DFQATT, SNEGSKA (reference sequence). With 4 bases removed from V and 8 bases from J, the gap between germline ends came to 9 bases. CDR3 length: 11 amino acids.